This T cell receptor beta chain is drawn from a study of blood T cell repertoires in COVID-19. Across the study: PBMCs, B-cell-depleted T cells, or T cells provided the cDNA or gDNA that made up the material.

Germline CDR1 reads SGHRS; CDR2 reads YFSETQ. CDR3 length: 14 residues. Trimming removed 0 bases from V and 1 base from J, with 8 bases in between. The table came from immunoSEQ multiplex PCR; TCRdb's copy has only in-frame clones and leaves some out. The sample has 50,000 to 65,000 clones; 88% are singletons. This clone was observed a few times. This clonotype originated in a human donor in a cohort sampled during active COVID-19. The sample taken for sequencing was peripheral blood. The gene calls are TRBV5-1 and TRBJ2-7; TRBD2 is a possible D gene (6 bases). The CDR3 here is CASSLGAGSYEQYF. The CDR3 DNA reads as TGCGCCAGCAGCTTGGGGGCGGGGTCCTACGAGCAGTACTTC.